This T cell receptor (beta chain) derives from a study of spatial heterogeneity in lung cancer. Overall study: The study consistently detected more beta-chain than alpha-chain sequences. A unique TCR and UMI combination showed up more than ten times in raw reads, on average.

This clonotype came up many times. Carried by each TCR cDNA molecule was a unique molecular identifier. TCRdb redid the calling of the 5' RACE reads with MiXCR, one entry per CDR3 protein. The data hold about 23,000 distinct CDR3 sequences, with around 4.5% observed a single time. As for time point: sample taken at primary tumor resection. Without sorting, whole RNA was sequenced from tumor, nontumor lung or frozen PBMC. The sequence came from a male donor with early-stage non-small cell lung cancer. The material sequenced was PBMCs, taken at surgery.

DNA of the CDR3: TGCAGCTTCCGGACAGGCTCACACGAGCAGTACTTC. As protein: CSFRTGSHEQYF. This chain links TRBV29-1 with TRBJ2-7; 7 bases line up with TRBD1. The CDR3 length is 12 residues. Germline loops: CDR1 SQVTM, CDR2 ANQGSEA. J was trimmed by 5 bases and V by 8 bases; bases with no gene match: 9.